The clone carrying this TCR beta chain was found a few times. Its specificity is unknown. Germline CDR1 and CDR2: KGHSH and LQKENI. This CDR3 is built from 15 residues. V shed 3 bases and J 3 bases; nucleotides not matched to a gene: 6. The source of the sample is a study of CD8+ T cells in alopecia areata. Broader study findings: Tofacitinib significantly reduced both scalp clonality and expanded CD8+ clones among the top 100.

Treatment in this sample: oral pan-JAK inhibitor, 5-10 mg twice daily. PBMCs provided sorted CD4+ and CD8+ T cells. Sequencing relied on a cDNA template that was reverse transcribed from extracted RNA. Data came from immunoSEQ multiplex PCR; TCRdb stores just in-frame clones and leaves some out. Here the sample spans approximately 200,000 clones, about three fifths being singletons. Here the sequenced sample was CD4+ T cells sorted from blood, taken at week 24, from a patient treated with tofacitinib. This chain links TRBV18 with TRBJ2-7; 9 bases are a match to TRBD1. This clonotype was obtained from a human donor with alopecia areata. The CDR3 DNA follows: TGTGCCAGCTCACCGACGGGACAGGGATACTACGAGCAGTACTTC. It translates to CASSPTGQGYYEQYF.